The rows below give T cell receptor beta chains drawn from one sample of a study of blood T cell repertoires in COVID-19. Assay used: immunoSEQ multiplex PCR; TCRdb lists only in-frame clones, some missing. The sample holds some 310,000 clones, 85% to 90% seen once. Sequenced material: peripheral blood. The receptor set was obtained from a woman aged 25 to 45 with COVID-19, enrolled during active disease. Each CDR3 is given with its conserved first and last residue. The D gene is left open where the match is weak. Rows may omit the clone size; those that give it use once, few, many or a size class.

V,J,D,size,CDR3,DNA
TRBV15,TRBJ1-1,TRBD1,-,CATSRDSPGTGRQLF,TGTGCCACCAGCAGAGATAGCCCCGGGACAGGGCGACAACTCTTT
TRBV2,TRBJ2-6,TRBD1,-,CASTLDRASSGANVLTF,TGTGCCAGCACCCTGGACAGGGCCAGCTCTGGGGCCAACGTCCTGACTTTC
TRBV7-9,TRBJ1-6,TRBD1,-,CASSLPGQGAGGPLHF,TGTGCCAGCAGCTTACCAGGACAGGGGGCGGGAGGACCCCTCCACTTT
TRBV4-2,TRBJ1-4,-,-,CASSQDFRGNEKLFF,TGTGCCAGCAGCCAAGATTTCCGCGGGAATGAAAAACTGTTTTTT
TRBV7-9,TRBJ1-4,TRBD1,-,CASSLAGQIEKLFF,TGTGCCAGCAGCTTGGCGGGACAGATTGAAAAACTGTTTTTT
TRBV5-7,TRBJ2-7,TRBD1,-,CASSVVQGAGEEQYF,TGTGCCAGCAGCGTGGTACAGGGGGCGGGCGAGGAGCAGTACTTC
TRBV30,TRBJ1-6,-,-,CAWNRNSPLHF,TGTGCCTGGAACAGGAATTCACCCCTCCACTTT
TRBV28,TRBJ1-2,-,-,CASRSSSRGGYTF,TGTGCCAGCAGATCCTCTTCGCGGGGTGGCTACACCTTC
TRBV2,TRBJ1-2,TRBD1,-,CASTTGGGGYTF,TGTGCCAGCACGACAGGGGGTGGCGGCTACACCTTC
TRBV12-5,TRBJ2-3,TRBD2,-,CASGQTSGRWDTQYF,TGTGCTAGTGGGCAGACTAGCGGGAGGTGGGATACGCAGTATTTT
TRBV28,TRBJ1-1,-,-,CASSLPPGGVTEAFF,TGTGCCAGCAGTTTGCCCCCCGGAGGTGTTACTGAAGCTTTCTTT
TRBV5-1,TRBJ2-1,TRBD2,-,CASSLGGSGLAGGEQFF,TGCGCCAGCAGCTTGGGAGGGTCGGGACTAGCGGGAGGCGAGCAGTTCTTC
TRBV19,TRBJ1-2,-,-,CASSISNTNYGYTF,TGTGCCAGTAGTATCAGTAATACTAACTATGGCTACACCTTC
TRBV11-2,TRBJ1-1,TRBD1,-,CASSSWGTGKDTEAFF,TGTGCCAGCAGCTCGTGGGGGACAGGGAAGGATACTGAAGCTTTCTTT
TRBV27,TRBJ1-5,-,-,CASSRGWGSNQPQHF,TGTGCCAGCAGTAGGGGGTGGGGGAGCAATCAGCCCCAGCATTTT
TRBV7-9,TRBJ2-1,TRBD2,-,CACSPRSIGRNEQFF,TGTGCCTGCAGTCCCCGGTCTATCGGGAGGAATGAGCAGTTCTTC
TRBV11-2,TRBJ1-1,-,-,CASSPPGLLGTEAFF,TGTGCCAGCAGCCCGCCGGGACTTCTGGGCACTGAAGCTTTCTTT
TRBV18,TRBJ2-7,-,-,CASSLRGEVGSGEQYF,TGTGCCAGCTCGCTGCGGGGAGAGGTCGGGTCAGGCGAGCAGTACTTC
TRBV30,TRBJ2-7,TRBD2,-,CAWSVPRSGGSYEQYF,TGTGCCTGGAGTGTACCACGTTCGGGGGGCTCCTACGAGCAGTACTTC
TRBV11-3,TRBJ2-1,TRBD2,many,CASSLYGTSWDNEQFF,TGTGCCAGCAGCTTATATGGGACTAGCTGGGACAATGAGCAGTTCTTC
TRBV6-5,TRBJ2-7,TRBD2,-,CASTPEGGSSYEQYF,TGTGCCAGCACACCGGAGGGCGGGAGCTCCTACGAGCAGTACTTC
TRBV7-8,TRBJ2-1,TRBD1,-,CASSGRDRDYNEQFF,TGTGCCAGCAGCGGCCGGGACAGGGACTACAATGAGCAGTTCTTC
TRBV7-2,TRBJ1-1,-,once,CASSLSPGLNTEAFF,TGTGCCAGCAGCTTATCTCCAGGGCTGAACACTGAAGCTTTCTTT
TRBV28,TRBJ1-2,-,-,CASSSRRGYTF,TGTGCCAGCAGTTCCAGAAGGGGGTACACCTTC
TRBV20-1,TRBJ1-5,TRBD1,-,CSASRDRERQPQHF,TGCAGTGCTAGTAGGGACAGGGAGCGTCAGCCCCAGCATTTT
TRBV7-5,TRBJ2-1,-,once,CVRSLAGEEVNEQFF,TGTGTCAGAAGCTTAGCTGGGGAGGAGGTCAATGAGCAGTTCTTC
TRBV4-1,TRBJ2-7,TRBD1,-,CASSQDLTGGVSEQYF,TGCGCCAGCAGCCAAGATCTTACAGGGGGAGTGAGCGAGCAGTACTTC
TRBV19,TRBJ2-1,TRBD1,-,CASSPDRESYNEQFF,TGTGCCAGTAGTCCAGACAGGGAGTCCTACAATGAGCAGTTCTTC
TRBV11-2,TRBJ2-2,-,-,CASSSHGADGELFF,TGTGCCAGCAGCTCGCACGGTGCTGACGGGGAGCTGTTTTTT
TRBV7-9,TRBJ2-5,TRBD1,-,CASSVDRRRWDQYF,TGTGCCAGCAGCGTGGACAGGAGACGGTGGGACCAGTACTTC
TRBV2,TRBJ1-2,-,-,CASSVDSPNWYGYTF,TGTGCCAGCAGTGTTGACTCCCCTAATTGGTATGGCTACACCTTC
TRBV9,TRBJ2-2,TRBD2,-,CASSVTSDTGELFF,TGTGCCAGCAGCGTAACTAGCGACACCGGGGAGCTGTTTTTT
TRBV3-1/TRBV3-2,TRBJ1-1,-,-,CASSQGRGTEAFF,TGTGCCAGCAGCCAGGGGAGAGGAACTGAAGCTTTCTTT
TRBV19,TRBJ2-6,-,-,CASSIQGSGANVLTF,TGTGCCAGTAGTATACAGGGCTCTGGGGCCAACGTCCTGACTTTC
TRBV6-6,TRBJ1-6,TRBD1,-,CASSYLDRTPSPLHF,TGTGCCAGCAGTTACCTGGACAGGACGCCCTCACCCCTCCACTTT
TRBV11-2,TRBJ2-7,-,-,CASSLHPPYEQYF,TGTGCCAGCAGCTTACATCCCCCCTACGAGCAGTACTTC
TRBV6-1,TRBJ2-7,TRBD2,-,CASSESSGHSYEQYF,TGTGCCAGCAGTGAGTCTAGCGGACACTCCTACGAGCAGTACTTC
TRBV11-2,TRBJ2-1,TRBD2,-,CASSPGLAGAQQFF,TGTGCCAGCAGCCCGGGACTAGCGGGAGCCCAGCAGTTCTTC
TRBV6-1,TRBJ1-1,TRBD1,-,CASSAGTGGMNTEAFF,TGTGCCAGCAGTGCAGGGACAGGGGGAATGAACACTGAAGCTTTCTTT
TRBV6-5,TRBJ1-2,TRBD1,-,CASRSLDRGNYGYTF,TGTGCCAGCAGGTCGCTGGACAGGGGGAACTATGGCTACACCTTC
TRBV30,TRBJ1-2,TRBD1,-,CAWRFRGLFGYTF,TGTGCCTGGAGATTCAGGGGGCTCTTTGGCTACACCTTC
TRBV28,TRBJ2-3,TRBD1,-,CASSLRTGTLGTDTQYF,TGTGCCAGCAGTTTGCGGACAGGGACTCTAGGCACAGATACGCAGTATTTT
TRBV9,TRBJ2-7,-,-,CASSVGATYEQYF,TGTGCCAGCAGCGTAGGGGCCACCTACGAGCAGTACTTC
TRBV3-1/TRBV3-2,TRBJ1-1,-,-,CASSQVFGGTEAFF,TGTGCCAGCAGCCAAGTGTTTGGAGGGACTGAAGCTTTCTTT
TRBV6-5,TRBJ2-7,TRBD1,-,CASSYPGTGEEQYF,TGTGCCAGCAGTTACCCCGGGACAGGGGAAGAGCAGTACTTC
TRBV15,TRBJ1-1,-,-,CATSRQGPTNTEAFF,TGTGCCACCAGCAGACAGGGGCCTACGAACACTGAAGCTTTCTTT
TRBV30,TRBJ1-2,TRBD1,-,CAWRPGQNYGYTF,TGTGCCTGGAGGCCGGGACAGAACTATGGCTACACCTTC
TRBV24-1,TRBJ2-1,TRBD1,-,CATSDPTARDSSYNEQFF,TGTGCCACCAGTGACCCCACCGCACGGGACAGCTCCTACAATGAGCAGTTCTTC
TRBV27,TRBJ1-5,-,-,CASGRDTSQPQHF,TGTGCCAGCGGCCGGGACACGAGTCAGCCCCAGCATTTT
TRBV5-1,TRBJ1-1,-,-,CASSPGFARSVEAFF,TGCGCCAGCAGCCCCGGGTTTGCCCGCTCGGTTGAAGCTTTCTTT